Described below is a single TCR beta chain sequence and its context. Its antigen remains unknown. The sample is drawn from a study of human T cells and chemical hapten exposure. Trimming left V 1 base short and J 7 bases short, with 11 bases between. The CDR3 has 13 residues. Germline CDR1 DFQATT, CDR2 SNEGSKA (reference sequence). The time point: pre-sensitization, week 0. Treatment: therapeutic diphenylcyclopropenone sensitization with weekly scalp DPC. Venepuncture was done earlier than the placement of each patch test. The study drew its donors from alopecia patients who were 18 to 70 years old and suitable for DPC. Study-wide points: A positive correlation with patch test score was shown by PT1 expanded TCR counts. After DPC sensitization, TCRs above 1 in 1000 frequency showed no change.

Each CDR3 protein is one row after TCRdb ran MiXCR on the RACE reads. The data contain 35,000 to 50,000 distinct CDR3 sequences, roughly a tenth of them seen just once; the ten biggest clones take up roughly 6.2%. The source material was whole blood, sampled in connection with sensitization to the hapten diphenylcyclopropenone (DPC). The chain recombines TRBV20-1 with TRBJ2-1, with a possible D match to TRBD2 (5 bases). This TCR derives from a young man with alopecia areata. Some clones in this sample may be carry-over from other donors' samples. CDR3 region: CSARARGQNEQFF. The CDR3 nucleotides read TGCAGTGCTAGAGCACGGGGTCAAAATGAGCAGTTCTTC.